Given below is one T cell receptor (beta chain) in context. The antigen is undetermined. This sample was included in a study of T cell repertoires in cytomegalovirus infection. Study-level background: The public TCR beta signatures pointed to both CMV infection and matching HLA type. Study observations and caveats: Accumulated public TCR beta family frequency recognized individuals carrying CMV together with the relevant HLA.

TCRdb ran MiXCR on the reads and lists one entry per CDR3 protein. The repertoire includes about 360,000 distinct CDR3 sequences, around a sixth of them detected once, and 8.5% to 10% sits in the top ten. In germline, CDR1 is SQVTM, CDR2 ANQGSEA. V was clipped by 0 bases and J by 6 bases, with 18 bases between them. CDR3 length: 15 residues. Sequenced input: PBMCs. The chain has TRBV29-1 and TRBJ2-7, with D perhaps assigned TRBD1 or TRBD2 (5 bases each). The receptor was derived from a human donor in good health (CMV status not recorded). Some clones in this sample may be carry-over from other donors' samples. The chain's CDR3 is CSVEEGERPAGEQYF. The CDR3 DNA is TGCAGCGTTGAAGAAGGGGAGCGCCCCGCGGGCGAGCAGTACTTC.